This TCR beta chain originates from a study of blood T cell repertoires in COVID-19. V was clipped by 4 bases and J by 0 bases, with 12 bases between them. There are 15 residues in the CDR3. Germline V gene sequence: CDR1 LNHDA, CDR2 SQIVND (reference sequence). TCRdb's table, derived via immunoSEQ multiplex PCR, lists solely in-frame clones and lacks some. Of 150,000 or so clones detected, more than 65% appear once; the ten largest clones hold almost 10%. The clonotype originates from a woman in her forties or fifties with acute or convalescent COVID-19. The sequencing input was peripheral blood. This chain links TRBV19 with TRBJ1-2; D gene ambiguous. The CDR3, as DNA: TGTGCCAGTAGTACCCCCGGCGGAGCTAACTATGGCTACACCTTC. Translated, it gives CASSTPGGANYGYTF. Supplemented by reference TRBV19 and TRBJ1-2, the full variable domain reads DGGITQSPKYLFRKEGQNVTLSCEQNLNHDAMYWYRQDPGQGLRLIYYSQIVNDFQKGDIAEGYSVSREKKESFPLTVTSAQKNPTAFYLCASSTPGGANYGYTFGSGTRLTVV.